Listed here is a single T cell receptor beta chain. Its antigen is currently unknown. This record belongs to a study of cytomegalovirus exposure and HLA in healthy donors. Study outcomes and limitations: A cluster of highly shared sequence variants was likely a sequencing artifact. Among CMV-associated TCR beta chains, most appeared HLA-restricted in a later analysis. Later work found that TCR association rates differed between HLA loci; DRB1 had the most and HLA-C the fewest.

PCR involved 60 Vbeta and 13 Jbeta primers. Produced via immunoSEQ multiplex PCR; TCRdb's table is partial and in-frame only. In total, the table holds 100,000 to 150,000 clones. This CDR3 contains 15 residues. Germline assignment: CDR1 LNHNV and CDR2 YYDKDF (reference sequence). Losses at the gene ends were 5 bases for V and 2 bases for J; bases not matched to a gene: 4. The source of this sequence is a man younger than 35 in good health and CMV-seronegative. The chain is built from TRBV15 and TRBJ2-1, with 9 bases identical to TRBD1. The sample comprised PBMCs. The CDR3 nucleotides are TGTGCCACCAGCCCGGACAGGGGAGCCTACAATGAGCAGTTCTTC. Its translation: CATSPDRGAYNEQFF.